These 14 T cell receptor beta chains share one sample of origin, sequenced in a study of blood T cell repertoires in COVID-19 (TCRdb year 2020). The library was generated by the immunoSEQ multiplex PCR assay. TCRdb carries this immuneACCESS record with in-frame sequences only. Its versions omit some clonotypes, under half of them owing to an unresolved V gene in the studies checked, with the rest unexplained. This sample is represented by about 110,000 clones; 87% of them were singletons. The top ten hold 4.8% of the sample. What was sequenced was peripheral blood. The receptors were gathered from a human donor in a cohort sampled during active COVID-19.

The CDR3 region is CASKTASGNLGQETQYF. In DNA form, the CDR3 reads TGTGCCAGCAAGACGGCTAGCGGGAACCTGGGGCAAGAGACCCAGTACTTC. The chain employs TRBV7-9 and TRBJ2-5; 9 bases match TRBD2. This CDR3 region has 17 residues. Per germline, CDR1 SEHNR and CDR2 FQNEAQ (reference sequence). V shed 7 bases, J shed 2 bases, and the junction held 14 bases outside the gene matches.

This clone was counted a single time. The same CDR3 also results from other DNA sequences found in this sample. The chain is built from TRBV4-3 and TRBJ2-5; TRBD2 agrees at 8 bases. The ends lost 1 base at V and 2 bases at J; junction bases unmatched: 3. The CDR3 is 15 amino acids. Germline V gives CDR1 LGHNA, CDR2 YSLEER. The CDR3 DNA reads as TGCGCCAGCAGCCAAGGCTTAGCGGGACAAGAGACCCAGTACTTC. It codes for CASSQGLAGQETQYF.

The chain links TRBV7-9 to TRBJ2-2; D gene uncertain. Germline-derived CDR1 and CDR2 are SEHNR and FQNEAQ (reference sequence). The CDR3 is 16 residues long. The V gene lost 2 bases and the J gene lost 6 bases, with 16 bases spanning the gap. The DNA for the CDR3 is TGTGCCAGCAGCTTAAGTCGCAGCGCCGGCGCCGGGGAGCTGTTTTTT. Encoded protein: CASSLSRSAGAGELFF.

This clone was seen just once. The gene calls are TRBV6-5 and TRBJ2-7; 9 bases are shared with TRBD1. Germline trimming cut 2 bases from V and 2 bases from J; bases unmatched to any gene: 1. Germline CDR1 reads MNHEY; CDR2 reads SVGAGI. This CDR3 comprises 14 residues. CDR3 region: CASSYRTGAYEQYF. CDR3 nucleotides: TGTGCCAGCAGTTACCGGACAGGGGCCTACGAGCAGTACTTC.

This chain joins TRBV10-1 and TRBJ1-5; D remains ambiguous. V lost 7 bases to trimming and J lost 8 bases, with 12 bases between them. Germline V gene sequence: CDR1 WNHNN, CDR2 SYGVQD (reference sequence). The CDR3 contains 12 residues. The CDR3 DNA is TGCGCCAGCACCGGGAAGTTTAAGCCCCAGCATTTT. Residues: CASTGKFKPQHF.

The CDR3 nucleotides are TGTGCCAGCAGCTTATTACAGGGGATGAACACTGAAGCTTTCTTT. This encodes CASSLLQGMNTEAFF. The chain combines TRBV2 with TRBJ1-1, with 7 bases identical to TRBD1. V lost 6 bases, J lost 0 bases, and 7 bases stayed unmatched. The germline gives CDR1 SNHLY, CDR2 FYNNEI. The CDR3 runs to 15 residues.

The gene calls are TRBV24-1 and TRBJ2-1; 12 positions agree with TRBD2. Germline lookup yields CDR1 KGHDR and CDR2 SFDVKD. The CDR3 extends over 16 amino acids. Losses at the gene ends were 4 bases for V and 7 bases for J; bases not matched to a gene: 7. This CDR3 reads CATSDPSGRAGNEQFF. The CDR3 DNA reads as TGTGCCACCAGTGACCCTAGCGGGAGGGCTGGAAATGAGCAGTTCTTC.

V gene TRBV6-5 combines with J gene TRBJ1-2; D unresolved. This CDR3 contains 13 residues. Trimming cost V 6 bases and J 2 bases, with 10 bases left between them. CDR1 MNHEY and CDR2 SVGAGI come from the germline V gene. The CDR3 bases are TGTGCCAGCAGAACCGCGGCCAACTATGGCTACACCTTC. Protein product: CASRTAANYGYTF.

The genes are TRBV4-2 and TRBJ1-2; D is possibly TRBD1 (5 bases). Trimming removed 0 bases from V and 4 bases from J, with 9 bases in between. The CDR3 loop spans 14 amino acids. Per the germline V gene, CDR1 is LGHNA and CDR2 is YNFKEQ. The CDR3 DNA is TGTGCCAGCAGCCAAGATCTGACAGTCTATGGCTACACCTTC. Translating it yields CASSQDLTVYGYTF.

V and J are TRBV9 and TRBJ2-1, with 8 bases lining up with TRBD2. Losses at the gene ends were 0 bases for V and 6 bases for J; bases not matched to a gene: 11. CDR1 is SGDLS, CDR2 YYNGEE, per germline. CDR3 size: 17 residues. The CDR3 nucleotides read TGTGCCAGCAGCGTAGTCGGGAGGGCCGGTTTCGTCAATGAGCAGTTCTTC. It is translated as CASSVVGRAGFVNEQFF.

The chain is built from TRBV19 and TRBJ2-7; 10 bases fit TRBD1. Germline loops: CDR1 LNHDA, CDR2 SQIVND (reference sequence). CDR3 length equals 13 residues. The trim removed 7 bases at V and 6 bases at J, leaving 6 bases unmatched. This CDR3 is CASKDRGPGEQYF. In DNA form, the CDR3 reads TGTGCCAGTAAAGACAGGGGGCCCGGCGAGCAGTACTTC.

V gene TRBV20-1 combines with J gene TRBJ2-1; 7 positions match TRBD2. Trimming cost V 3 bases and J 3 bases; bases outside gene matches: 14. Germline-derived CDR1 and CDR2 are DFQATT and SNEGSKA (reference sequence). The CDR3 spans 17 residues. CDR3: CSASWSSGYPIYNEQFF. The CDR3 DNA reads as TGCAGTGCTAGTTGGTCTAGCGGTTATCCCATCTACAATGAGCAGTTCTTC.

The rearrangement joins TRBV7-9 to TRBJ2-7; 7 bases align to TRBD2. CDR3 length equals 15 residues. The V gene end was trimmed by 7 bases and the J gene end by 0 bases; junction bases not matched to a gene: 9. Germline-derived CDR1 and CDR2 are SEHNR and FQNEAQ (reference sequence). The CDR3 is CASTKGTTNSYEQYF. The DNA for the CDR3 is TGTGCCAGCACCAAAGGGACTACGAACTCCTACGAGCAGTACTTC.

The chain links TRBV7-8 to TRBJ2-7; D is possibly TRBD1 (6 bases). The germline V gene has CDR1 SGHVS and CDR2 FQNEAQ. The CDR3 consists of 14 residues. Trimming stripped 1 base from V and 6 bases from J, with 13 bases between. Here the CDR3 DNA reads TGTGCCAGCAGCTTAGGCAGGGGCAGAGGCGAGCAGTACTTC. Translating it yields CASSLGRGRGEQYF.